A selection of T cell receptor beta chains follows, all from one sample in a study of blood T cell repertoires in COVID-19. The method was immunoSEQ multiplex PCR; TCRdb's version includes in-frame clones alone and lacks a portion of them. The sample carries tens of thousands of clones, approximately 85% recorded once. Sequencing used peripheral blood. These receptors all stem from a man aged 50 to 59 with active COVID-19. Each CDR3 is given with its conserved first and last residue. The D gene is left open where the match is weak. Rows give clone size only sometimes, using once, few, many, or a class for an expanded clone.

clone_size	d_call	v_call	j_call	cdr3_aa	cdr3_nt
NA	NA	TRBV6-5	TRBJ2-7	CASTESSVAYEQYF	TGTGCCAGCACAGAGTCCAGCGTGGCCTACGAGCAGTACTTC
NA	NA	TRBV19	TRBJ1-6	CASSSAGRYNSPLHF	TGTGCCAGTAGTTCGGCAGGGAGGTATAATTCACCCCTCCACTTT
NA	TRBD1	TRBV9	TRBJ1-2	CASSAQGGQRFYGYTF	TGTGCCAGCAGCGCCCAGGGGGGACAGCGGTTTTATGGCTACACCTTC
NA	TRBD2	TRBV18	TRBJ2-3	CASSPPGGGSTDTQYF	TGTGCCAGCTCACCACCTGGCGGGGGGTCCACAGATACGCAGTATTTT
NA	TRBD1	TRBV9	TRBJ2-3	CASSAGQGIDTQYF	TGTGCCAGCAGCGCGGGACAGGGGATAGATACGCAGTATTTT
NA	TRBD2	TRBV30	TRBJ2-1	CAWSSGGLYNEQFF	TGTGCCTGGAGTAGCGGGGGCTTGTACAATGAGCAGTTCTTC
NA	NA	TRBV5-1	TRBJ1-2	CASSLYTYGYTF	TGCGCCAGCAGCTTGTACACCTATGGCTACACCTTC
NA	NA	TRBV25-1	TRBJ1-6	CASSEQNSPLHF	TGTGCCAGCAGTGAACAGAACTCACCCCTCCACTTT
NA	TRBD1	TRBV5-1	TRBJ1-1	CASSRQGGGNTEAFF	TGCGCCAGCAGCAGACAGGGAGGCGGGAACACTGAAGCTTTCTTT
few	NA	TRBV21-1	TRBJ2-7	CASSKEAGIVGVKLYEQYF	TGTGCCAGCAGCAAAGAGGCAGGGATAGTTGGGGTAAAACTATACGAGCAGTACTTC
NA	NA	TRBV7-9	TRBJ2-1	CASSLARVYEQFF	TGTGCCAGCAGCTTAGCGCGTGTTTATGAGCAGTTCTTC
NA	NA	TRBV19	TRBJ2-3	CASSIGGRTDTQYF	TGTGCCAGTAGTATCGGGGGGCGCACAGATACGCAGTATTTT
NA	TRBD1	TRBV3-1/TRBV3-2	TRBJ1-2	CASSPPPGTGGNGYTF	TGTGCCAGCAGCCCCCCCCCAGGGACAGGGGGCAATGGCTACACCTTC
once	NA	TRBV2	TRBJ2-3	CASVYRFGSTQYF	TGTGCCAGCGTTTACCGGTTCGGGAGTACGCAGTATTTT
NA	NA	TRBV5-6	TRBJ1-2	CASSLGPGGYGYTF	TGTGCCAGCAGCCTGGGTCCGGGGGGCTATGGCTACACCTTC
NA	NA	TRBV2	TRBJ2-2	CASSPSARELFF	TGTGCCAGCTCGCCGAGTGCGAGGGAGCTGTTTTTT
few	TRBD1	TRBV5-1	TRBJ2-2	CASRRTGGTFVGELFF	TGCGCCAGCAGGCGGACAGGGGGGACTTTTGTTGGGGAGCTGTTTTTT
NA	NA	TRBV15	TRBJ1-2	CATSSLGGGLYGYTF	TGTGCCACCAGCAGTTTGGGAGGGGGGCTCTATGGCTACACCTTC
once	NA	TRBV9	TRBJ2-5	CASSLREGGPETQYF	TGTGCCAGCAGCCTTCGTGAGGGGGGGCCTGAGACCCAGTACTTC
NA	NA	TRBV4-1	TRBJ2-2	CASSQAGQTGELFF	TGCGCCAGCAGCCAAGCTGGACAGACCGGGGAGCTGTTTTTT
NA	NA	TRBV7-9	TRBJ2-1	CASSLAHWASELNEQFF	TGTGCCAGCAGCTTAGCGCATTGGGCTAGCGAACTCAATGAGCAGTTCTTC
NA	TRBD1	TRBV6-6	TRBJ1-2	CASSSGQGAVYGYTF	TGTGCCAGCAGTTCCGGACAGGGGGCAGTTTATGGCTACACCTTC
NA	TRBD2	TRBV19	TRBJ2-2	CASSRGLPIGELFF	TGTGCCAGTAGTAGGGGACTACCCATCGGGGAGCTGTTTTTT
NA	NA	TRBV5-1	TRBJ1-2	CASSLRPGDYGYTF	TGCGCCAGCAGCTTAAGACCAGGGGACTATGGCTACACCTTC
NA	NA	TRBV19	TRBJ1-6	CASSIRTANSPLHF	TGTGCCAGTAGTATCAGGACAGCTAATTCACCCCTCCACTTT
NA	NA	TRBV3-1/TRBV3-2	TRBJ1-2	CASSQESRRTIYGYTF	TGTGCCAGCAGCCAAGAGTCCCGCAGAACTATCTATGGCTACACCTTC
NA	NA	TRBV4-1	TRBJ2-5	CASSLPSGETQYF	TGCGCCAGCAGCCTTCCCTCGGGAGAGACCCAGTACTTC
NA	NA	TRBV12-3/TRBV12-4	TRBJ1-1	CASTSGESEAFF	TGTGCCAGCACCTCCGGGGAAAGTGAAGCTTTCTTT
NA	TRBD2	TRBV6-5	TRBJ2-1	CASGGDYNEQFF	TGTGCCAGCGGGGGGGATTACAATGAGCAGTTCTTC
NA	TRBD1	TRBV5-8	TRBJ1-3	CASSSGTGLRGNTIYF	TGTGCCAGCAGCTCCGGGACAGGACTCCGTGGAAACACCATATATTTT
NA	NA	TRBV4-2	TRBJ1-6	CASSQDRTRGNSPLHF	TGTGCCAGCAGCCAAGATCGGACAAGGGGTAATTCACCCCTCCACTTT
NA	NA	TRBV25-1	TRBJ2-3	CASSPTGSTDTQYF	TGTGCCAGCAGTCCGACGGGTAGCACAGATACGCAGTATTTT
NA	TRBD1	TRBV19	TRBJ1-2	CASRKTEGQGNLGYGYTF	TGTGCCAGTAGGAAAACCGAGGGACAGGGTAATTTGGGCTATGGCTACACCTTC
NA	TRBD2	TRBV9	TRBJ2-7	CASSAGEGRPYEQYF	TGTGCCAGCAGCGCTGGGGAGGGCAGGCCGTACGAGCAGTACTTC
NA	NA	TRBV19	TRBJ2-3	CASSIGGAVADTQYF	TGTGCCAGTAGTATTGGGGGGGCCGTCGCAGATACGCAGTATTTT
NA	NA	TRBV5-6	TRBJ1-3	CASSLFVGNTIYF	TGTGCCAGCAGCTTGTTCGTGGGAAACACCATATATTTT
NA	NA	TRBV27	TRBJ1-6	CASSSRSSYNSPLHF	TGTGCCAGCAGTTCAAGGAGCTCCTATAATTCACCCCTCCACTTT
NA	NA	TRBV27	TRBJ2-5	CASSQGKETQYF	TGTGCCAGCTCACAGGGAAAAGAGACCCAGTACTTC
NA	TRBD1	TRBV4-1	TRBJ1-2	CASSHPGQRNYGYTF	TGCGCCAGCAGCCACCCGGGACAGCGTAACTATGGCTACACCTTC
NA	NA	TRBV5-1	TRBJ2-1	CASSRAGGVSEQFF	TGCGCCAGCAGCCGCGCGGGCGGGGTTAGTGAGCAGTTCTTC
NA	NA	TRBV2	TRBJ1-5	CASSGDKGANQPQHF	TGTGCCAGCAGTGGGGACAAGGGCGCCAATCAGCCCCAGCATTTT
NA	TRBD2	TRBV5-1	TRBJ2-7	CASSLEPGGNYEQYF	TGCGCCAGCAGCTTGGAACCGGGGGGAAACTACGAGCAGTACTTC
NA	NA	TRBV7-2	TRBJ2-7	CASSSGLYEQYF	TGTGCCAGCAGCTCCGGACTCTACGAGCAGTACTTC
NA	TRBD1	TRBV4-3	TRBJ1-3	CASSQEVGDRGYF	TGCGCCAGCAGCCAAGAGGTGGGGGACAGAGGATATTTT
NA	NA	TRBV12-3/TRBV12-4	TRBJ1-2	CASSHRRLGGYTF	TGTGCCAGCAGTCACAGGCGTTTGGGGGGCTACACCTTC
NA	NA	TRBV9	TRBJ2-1	CASSPRGAGNEQFF	TGTGCCAGCAGCCCCCGGGGGGCAGGTAATGAGCAGTTCTTC
NA	NA	TRBV2	TRBJ1-4	CASSPNEKLFF	TGTGCCAGCAGCCCGAATGAAAAACTGTTTTTT
NA	TRBD2	TRBV19	TRBJ2-2	CASSISWGTSGGAFFSGELFF	TGTGCCAGTAGTATATCCTGGGGTACTAGCGGGGGGGCCTTTTTCTCCGGGGAGCTGTTTTTT
NA	NA	TRBV7-2	TRBJ1-1	CASSLGPLTGAEAFF	TGTGCCAGCAGCTTAGGGCCGCTGACTGGTGCTGAAGCTTTCTTT
NA	TRBD1	TRBV6-5	TRBJ2-1	CASSPTGVRHEQFF	TGTGCCAGCTCTCCGACAGGGGTCCGGCATGAGCAGTTCTTC
NA	NA	TRBV3-1/TRBV3-2	TRBJ2-1	CASSDRQSSYNEQFF	TGTGCCAGCAGCGACAGGCAGAGCTCCTACAATGAGCAGTTCTTC
NA	TRBD1	TRBV11-2	TRBJ2-7	CASSWGQAYLSYEQYF	TGTGCCAGCAGCTGGGGACAGGCCTACCTCTCCTACGAGCAGTACTTC
NA	TRBD2	TRBV7-9	TRBJ2-7	CASARWGGSSYEQYF	TGTGCCAGCGCGAGGTGGGGGGGGAGCTCCTACGAGCAGTACTTC
few	TRBD1	TRBV9	TRBJ2-5	CASSVGTGRETQYF	TGTGCCAGCAGCGTAGGGACAGGGCGGGAGACCCAGTACTTC
NA	TRBD1	TRBV2	TRBJ1-4	CASRTDRGNEKLFF	TGTGCCAGCAGAACCGACAGGGGAAATGAAAAACTGTTTTTT